Below are 26 T cell receptor beta chains sequenced from a single sample in a study of OX40 agonist ivuxolimab in advanced cancers. The protocol was immunoSEQ multiplex PCR, while the TCRdb copy is restricted to in-frame clones and leaves out a portion. The repertoire holds roughly 50,000 clones, 89% seen once, with less than 8% in the top ten. The sample here was CD4+ or CD8+ T cells sorted from blood, taken in a trial of the OX40 agonist ivuxolimab. The receptors were sampled from an adult with an advanced solid tumor such as melanoma, head and neck, liver or kidney cancer.

V gene TRBV5-5 combines with J gene TRBJ2-7; D might be TRBD1 (6 bases). The CDR3 runs 13 residues. The germline V and J ends were trimmed by 3 bases and 3 bases, with 10 bases remaining between them. Germline CDR1 reads SGHKS; CDR2 reads YYEKEE (reference sequence). CDR3 sequence (DNA): TGTGCCAGCAGCTGGACAGCTTACTACGAGCAGTACTTC. Its translation is CASSWTAYYEQYF.

V and J are TRBV11-2 and TRBJ2-6; D not certain. The CDR3 is made up of 14 amino acids. V was shortened by 5 bases and J by 4 bases, with 9 bases between the two germline ends. Germline lookup yields CDR1 SGHAT and CDR2 FQNNGV. The CDR3 loop reads CASSRSAGANVLTF. For the CDR3, the DNA is TGTGCCAGCAGCCGATCTGCCGGGGCCAACGTCCTGACTTTC.

This clone was counted only a few times. The gene calls are TRBV7-9 and TRBJ1-4; D gene uncertain. The CDR3 contains 8 residues. Germline CDR1 reads SEHNR; CDR2 reads FQNEAQ (reference sequence). The CDR3 DNA sequence: TGTCCTCGGGGAAAACTGTTTTTT. As protein: CPRGKLFF.

The chain joins TRBV5-1 to TRBJ1-2; D call uncertain. The V end was cut by 1 base, the J end by 2 bases, with 6 bases between. This CDR3 contains 13 residues. Germline V gene sequence: CDR1 SGHRS, CDR2 YFSETQ. Here the CDR3 reads CASSLRANYGYTF. The CDR3 DNA reads as TGCGCCAGCAGCTTGCGGGCCAACTATGGCTACACCTTC.

The rearrangement links TRBV27 to TRBJ2-7; 15 nucleotides agree with TRBD2. Germline V gives CDR1 MNHEY, CDR2 SMNVEV (reference sequence). This CDR3 comprises 16 residues. V lost 5 bases, J lost 3 bases, and 5 bases stayed unmatched. CDR3 protein: CASSPGLAGGFYEQYF. The CDR3 coding sequence is TGTGCCAGCAGTCCCGGACTAGCGGGAGGGTTCTACGAGCAGTACTTC.

The CDR3 sequence: CASISLAGDSYEQYF. CDR3 sequence (DNA): TGTGCCAGCATCTCTCTAGCGGGCGACTCCTACGAGCAGTACTTC. The chain joins TRBV7-2 to TRBJ2-7, with 8 nucleotides matching TRBD2. The CDR3 contains 15 residues. V gave up 7 bases and J gave up 0 bases; unmatched junction bases: 8. CDR1 is SGHTA, CDR2 FQGNSA, per germline.

This chain connects TRBV14 to TRBJ2-1, with D tentatively TRBD2 (6 bases). Trimming cost V 0 bases and J 8 bases, with 11 bases left between them. Germline CDR1 and CDR2: SGHDN and FVKESK. There are 14 residues in the CDR3. CDR3 in amino acids: CASSQERGGDEQFF. CDR3 bases: TGTGCCAGCAGCCAAGAAAGGGGCGGGGATGAGCAGTTCTTC.

The rearrangement links TRBV6-5 to TRBJ1-3; no clear D gene. The CDR3 consists of 14 residues. Trimming cost V 2 bases and J 1 base, with 6 bases left between them. The germline V gene encodes CDR1 MNHEY and CDR2 SVGAGI. The CDR3 reads CASSYAESGNTIYF. The DNA of the CDR3 is TGTGCCAGCAGTTACGCGGAGTCTGGAAACACCATATATTTT.

The J gene is TRBJ1-1, the V gene TRBV2, with D possibly being TRBD1 (5 bases). This CDR3 spans 16 amino acids. Trimming removed 3 bases from V and 4 bases from J, with 18 bases in between. Germline loops: CDR1 SNHLY, CDR2 FYNNEI. The DNA of the CDR3 is TGTGCCAGCAGTGAGTCGGCTACGGGGGGTCCCACTGAAGCTTTCTTT. Amino acid sequence: CASSESATGGPTEAFF. The full variable domain, completed using reference TRBV2 and TRBJ1-1, is EPEVTQTPSHQVTQMGQEVILRCVPISNHLYFYWYRQILGQKVEFLVSFYNNEISEKSEIFDDQFSVERPDGSNFTLKIRSTKLEDSAMYFCASSESATGGPTEAFFGQGTRLTVV.

The V gene is TRBV5-5, the J gene TRBJ2-6; 8 nucleotides match TRBD1. CDR1 is SGHKS, CDR2 YYEKEE, per germline (reference sequence). CDR3 length: 15 residues. Germline trimming cut 4 bases from V and 2 bases from J; bases unmatched to any gene: 2. CDR3 in amino acids: CASSRQGPGANVLTF. The CDR3, as DNA: TGTGCCAGCAGCCGACAGGGGCCTGGGGCCAACGTCCTGACTTTC. The complete variable domain, with remaining parts taken from reference TRBV5-5 and TRBJ2-6, reads DAGVTQSPTHLIKTRGQQVTLRCSPISGHKSVSWYQQVLGQGPQFIFQYYEKEERGRGNFPDRFSARQFPNYSSELNVNALLLGDSALYLCASSRQGPGANVLTFGAGSRLTVL.

This chain links TRBV6-4 with TRBJ2-2, with D unclear. The V end was cut by 6 bases, the J end by 6 bases, with 11 bases between. The CDR3 extends over 13 amino acids. Per germline, CDR1 MRHNA and CDR2 SNTAGT. The CDR3 loop is CASSEIPSGELFF. In DNA, the CDR3 is TGTGCCAGCAGCGAGATACCGTCCGGGGAGCTGTTTTTT.

This chain links TRBV19 with TRBJ1-4; a weak D match, TRBD1 (5 bases). From germline, CDR1 is LNHDA and CDR2 SQIVND (reference sequence). The CDR3 consists of 14 residues. Deletions cut 6 bases from V and 3 bases from J, with 11 bases between. CDR3 loop: CASRAGLANEKLFF. CDR3 sequence (DNA): TGTGCCAGTAGGGCGGGGCTGGCTAATGAAAAACTGTTTTTT. Supplemented by reference TRBV19 and TRBJ1-4, the full variable domain reads DGGITQSPKYLFRKEGQNVTLSCEQNLNHDAMYWYRQDPGQGLRLIYYSQIVNDFQKGDIAEGYSVSREKKESFPLTVTSAQKNPTAFYLCASRAGLANEKLFFGSGTQLSVL.

This sequence joins TRBV5-1 and TRBJ1-2; no definite D call. Trimming removed 4 bases at V and 5 bases at J, with 18 bases between. The germline gives CDR1 SGHRS, CDR2 YFSETQ. The length of the CDR3 is 15 residues. As DNA, the CDR3 is TGCGCCAGCAGCGACTATGGGGAGGGAACTTATGGCTACACCTTC. Translated, it gives CASSDYGEGTYGYTF.

The chain joins TRBV7-7 to TRBJ1-5, with a weak D call TRBD1 (6 bases). CDR3 length: 16 amino acids. Germline assignment: CDR1 SSHAT and CDR2 FNYEAQ (reference sequence). Trimming took 4 bases from V and 0 from J, leaving 13 bases between them. The CDR3: CASSSGTPYSNQPQHF. For the CDR3, the DNA is TGTGCCAGCAGCTCTGGGACACCTTATAGCAATCAGCCCCAGCATTTT.

The J gene is TRBJ2-2, the V gene TRBV5-1; D gene uncertain. The CDR3 loop spans 13 amino acids. Germline loops: CDR1 SGHRS, CDR2 YFSETQ. V lost 3 bases, J lost 3 bases, and 6 bases lay in between. CDR3 nucleotide sequence: TGCGCCAGCAGCTCTGTATACACCGGGGAGCTGTTTTTT. It yields the protein CASSSVYTGELFF.

The chain carries TRBV6-5 and TRBJ2-7; D unclear. This CDR3 contains 13 residues. Trimming cost V 0 bases and J 3 bases, with 6 bases left between them. Germline V lookup: CDR1 MNHEY, CDR2 SVGAGI. The CDR3 bases are TGTGCCAGCAGTTACTCAGAGTTCTACGAGCAGTACTTC. This encodes CASSYSEFYEQYF.

V usage is TRBV27 and J usage is TRBJ2-5; 9 bases are shared with TRBD2. V was clipped by 5 bases and J by 1 base; unmatched bases: 5. The CDR3 consists of 15 residues. The germline CDR1 and CDR2 sequences are MNHEY and SMNVEV (reference sequence). CDR3 protein: CASSLRGGLQETQYF. Here the CDR3 DNA reads TGTGCCAGCAGTCTGCGGGGGGGCCTCCAAGAGACCCAGTACTTC.

The chain recombines TRBV7-9 with TRBJ1-2, with TRBD1 matching 10 bases. The CDR3 has 18 residues. V dropped 5 bases and J dropped 6; count of bases not matched to a gene: 18. CDR1 is SEHNR and CDR2 is FQNEAQ in the germline V gene (reference sequence). The CDR3 reads CASSSMPGQGSPRDGYTF. For the CDR3, the DNA is TGTGCCAGCAGCAGTATGCCGGGACAGGGGTCCCCAAGGGATGGCTACACCTTC.

The V and J genes are TRBV7-9 and TRBJ1-4; 7 bases fit TRBD1. The CDR3 contains 12 residues. Germline V gene data show CDR1 as SEHNR and CDR2 as FQNEAQ (reference sequence). The CDR3 region has the DNA TGTATCACAGGGGCCACTAATGAAAAACTGTTTTTT. This gives the protein CITGATNEKLFF.

This chain links TRBV5-4 with TRBJ1-1; no reliable D call. In germline, CDR1 is SGHNT, CDR2 YYREEE (reference sequence). The V end lost 1 base, the J end lost 3 bases, and 16 bases lay between the germline ends. There are 16 residues in the CDR3. This CDR3 is CASSLRPGLFDTEAFF. CDR3 nucleotides: TGTGCCAGCAGCTTGAGGCCTGGACTGTTTGACACTGAAGCTTTCTTT. Using reference TRBV5-4 and TRBJ1-1 for the parts outside the CDR3, the full variable domain is ETGVTQSPTHLIKTRGQQVTLRCSSQSGHNTVSWYQQALGQGPQFIFQYYREEENGRGNFPPRFSGLQFPNYSSELNVNALELDDSALYLCASSLRPGLFDTEAFFGQGTRLTVV.

A word on this clone: The same CDR3 also results from other DNA sequences found in this sample. J is TRBJ1-1 and V is TRBV4-1; weak D call: TRBD1 (5 bases). The CDR3 covers 14 residues. Looked up from germline, CDR1 is MGHRA and CDR2 is YSYEKL. Trimming took off 6 bases at V and 1 base at J, with 12 bases between the two ends. The CDR3 DNA reads as TGCGCCAGCAGACCCCAGGGAAGGAACACTGAAGCTTTCTTT. Translation gives CASRPQGRNTEAFF.

The chain carries TRBV9 and TRBJ2-7; D is undetermined. This CDR3 has 13 residues. Looked up from germline, CDR1 is SGDLS and CDR2 is YYNGEE. V was pared by 4 bases and J by 1 base, with 9 bases between. CDR3 nucleotide sequence: TGTGCCAGCAGCCCCGAGTGGTCCTACGAGCAGTACTTC. It encodes CASSPEWSYEQYF.

This chain joins TRBV28 and TRBJ2-7; D is tentatively TRBD1 or TRBD2 (5 bases each). This CDR3 has 15 residues. V lost 5 bases to trimming and J lost 7 bases, with 21 bases between them. Germline V lookup: CDR1 MDHEN, CDR2 SYDVKM. CDR3 sequence (DNA): TGTGCCAGCAGTGACAACGACACGCCCTGGGGGGAGCAGTACTTC. Protein: CASSDNDTPWGEQYF.

In its sample, this clone was seen a few times. Distinct nucleotide sequences in the sample also encode this CDR3. This rearrangement joins TRBV9 to TRBJ1-1; D possibly corresponds to TRBD1 (6 bases). V lost 0 bases, J lost 7 bases, and 7 bases lay in between. Per the germline V gene, CDR1 is SGDLS and CDR2 is YYNGEE. This CDR3 comprises 12 residues. CDR3 sequence: CASSVVGGEAFF. For the CDR3, the DNA is TGTGCCAGCAGCGTAGTAGGGGGTGAAGCTTTCTTT.

V usage is TRBV15 and J usage is TRBJ2-3; D is undetermined. The V and J ends lost 0 bases and 1 base respectively, with 14 bases between them. Germline CDR1 and CDR2: LNHNV and YYDKDF (reference sequence). The CDR3 sequence is 17 residues long. CDR3 DNA sequence: TGTGCCACCAGCAGAGATTGGATCATTGGCGGCACAGATACGCAGTATTTT. It codes for CATSRDWIIGGTDTQYF. Full variable domain (outside the CDR3, taken from reference TRBV15 and TRBJ2-3): DAMVIQNPRYQVTQFGKPVTLSCSQTLNHNVMYWYQQKSSQAPKLLFHYYDKDFNNEADTPDNFQSRRPNTSFCFLDIRSPGLGDTAMYLCATSRDWIIGGTDTQYFGPGTRLTVL.

This clone came up once. The rearrangement uses TRBV19 and TRBJ2-5; possible D gene TRBD2, 5 bases. Per the germline V gene, CDR1 is LNHDA and CDR2 is SQIVND (reference sequence). This CDR3 region has 17 residues. The V end was cut by 3 bases, the J end by 1 base, with 18 bases between. CDR3 bases: TGTGCCAGTAGTATCGGGCAGCTCACGGGATCCCAAGAGACCCAGTACTTC. It translates to CASSIGQLTGSQETQYF.